Sequencing of this T cell receptor (beta chain) was carried out in a study of shared clonotypes between healthy human individuals. Study-level points and caveats: The diversity represented, both genetic and in exposure history, was limited by few donors. Naive subsets usually exceeded memory subsets in estimated richness.

Each sorted subset replicate got 200 ng genomic DNA, tens of thousands of genomes. Source study methods: Because ImmunoSEQ provided only junction sequences with no quality scores, the filtering differed. TCRdb keeps only in-frame clones here, not all; method: immunoSEQ multiplex PCR. V, J and clone size were drawn from that table, and D and trimming were deduced from the DNA. The table lists around 1,900,000 clones, around 93% of them singletons. Points on this clone: Its antigen is still unknown.

The germline CDR1 and CDR2 sequences are DFQATT and SNEGSKA (reference sequence). CDR3 length: 11 residues. The V end was cut by 0 bases, the J end by 14 bases, with 12 bases between. Naive-designated CD8 cells lacked CD45RO, were positively enriched for CCR7, and omitted terminally differentiated effector memory CD45RA+ cells. Material: naive CD8+ T cells from PBMCs. The V gene is TRBV20-1, the J gene TRBJ2-3, with D uncertain. The sequence derives from a man aged 18 to 29 in good health. Some clones in this sample may be carry-over from other donors' samples. The CDR3 bases are TGCAGTGCTAGAGAGTACGGGCCTCCGTATTTT. It codes for CSAREYGPPYF.